The next 26 T cell receptor beta chains were all read from a single sample in a study of CD8 T cells in ankylosing spondylitis. One entry per CDR3 protein, called by TCRdb with MiXCR from the 5' RACE reads. This table has 150,000 or so distinct CDR3 sequences, roughly 10% appearing once. The source material was blood, either unsorted or a sorted T cell fraction (not recorded which). These TCRs come from a female donor with ankylosing spondylitis or in good health (not recorded which).

This clonotype has only a few counts. The genes are TRBV6-1 and TRBJ2-1; D is possibly TRBD2 (5 bases). Germline CDR1 MNHNS, CDR2 SASEGT. This CDR3 spans 14 amino acids. Trimming removed 8 bases at V and 8 bases at J, with 19 bases between. CDR3 in DNA: TGTGCCAGCCGTCCCGAGGGCCGGGTCGATGAGCAGTTCTTC. It specifies CASRPEGRVDEQFF.

The sample holds a few counts of this clonotype. This sequence joins TRBV4-3 and TRBJ1-1, with D uncertain. The CDR3 has 17 residues. The germline V gene encodes CDR1 LGHNA and CDR2 YSLEER. The germline V and J ends were trimmed by 0 bases and 1 base, with 15 bases remaining between them. The CDR3 DNA is TGCGCCAGCAGCCAAGATATAACAGCCGGGTGGAACACTGAAGCTTTCTTT. This translates into CASSQDITAGWNTEAFF.

This clonotype has more than one count but fewer than ten. V usage is TRBV5-8 and J usage is TRBJ2-1; perhaps TRBD2 as D (6 bases). Per the germline V gene, CDR1 is SGHTS and CDR2 is YDEGEE. This CDR3 is 14 amino acids long. Trimming stripped 3 bases from V and 3 bases from J, with 10 bases between. The CDR3 is CASSYLGGYNEQFF. The CDR3 DNA sequence: TGTGCCAGCAGCTATCTCGGGGGCTACAATGAGCAGTTCTTC.

This clonotype was detected a few times. The J gene is TRBJ2-3, the V gene TRBV29-1, with 11 bases lining up with TRBD2. CDR1 is SQVTM and CDR2 is ANQGSEA in the germline V gene. This CDR3 comprises 20 residues. V lost 6 bases and J lost 4; bases outside the gene matches: 24. CDR3 in DNA: TGCAGCGTACTGAGGGAACTAGCGGGAGTGATGGGGGCCGGGGCAGATACGCAGTATTTT. Translation gives CSVLRELAGVMGAGADTQYF.

Worth noting for this clonotype: Mismatch with germline at one junction end may stem from a read error. This chain uses TRBV5-1 with TRBJ2-7; D is perhaps TRBD2 (6 bases). The CDR3 has 13 residues. Germline CDR1 is SGHRS and CDR2 is YFSETQ. CDR3 sequence reads: CASSLGAGYDQYF. The CDR3 DNA reads as TGCGCCAGCAGCTTGGGGGCGGGGTACGACCAGTACTTC.

The chain couples TRBV15 to TRBJ2-1; D is undetermined. The CDR3 has 15 residues. V dropped 0 bases and J dropped 5 bases, with 11 bases sitting between them. Germline V CDR1 and CDR2: LNHNV, YYDKDF (reference sequence). The CDR3, as DNA: TGTGCCACCAGCAGAGATCGCGGCGTACACAATGAGCAGTTCTTC. Translating it yields CATSRDRGVHNEQFF. Full variable domain (missing parts from reference TRBV15 and TRBJ2-1): DAMVIQNPRYQVTQFGKPVTLSCSQTLNHNVMYWYQQKSSQAPKLLFHYYDKDFNNEADTPDNFQSRRPNTSFCFLDIRSPGLGDTAMYLCATSRDRGVHNEQFFGPGTRLTVL.

This chain connects TRBV28 to TRBJ2-4, with unresolved D. The CDR3 sequence is 11 residues long. V was shortened by 7 bases and J by 8 bases, with 9 bases between the two germline ends. The germline V gene has CDR1 MDHEN and CDR2 SYDVKM. CDR3 nucleotide sequence: TGTGCCAGCACCTCCTCGTACATTCAGTACTTC. It codes for CASTSSYIQYF.

The V and J genes are TRBV28 and TRBJ1-4, with D unresolved. V was shortened by 2 bases and J by 3 bases, with 10 bases between the two germline ends. CDR1 is MDHEN, CDR2 SYDVKM, per germline. The CDR3 length is 15 residues. CDR3 sequence (DNA): TGTGCCAGCAGTTTAGTAAGGCGGTCTAATGAAAAACTGTTTTTT. Translated: CASSLVRRSNEKLFF. Based on the CDR3 plus reference TRBV28 and TRBJ1-4, the full variable domain is DVKVTQSSRYLVKRTGEKVFLECVQDMDHENMFWYRQDPGLGLRLIYFSYDVKMKEKGDIPEGYSVSREKKERFSLILESASTNQTSMYLCASSLVRRSNEKLFFGSGTQLSVL.

The V and J genes are TRBV20-1 and TRBJ1-1, with D maybe TRBD1 (6 bases). V was trimmed by 3 bases and J by 0 bases, leaving 17 bases between them. CDR1 and CDR2 (germline): DFQATT, SNEGSKA (reference sequence). The CDR3 extends over 16 amino acids. In nucleotides, the CDR3 is TGCAGTGCTAGTACGGCTGGAAGGGGGTTGAACACTGAAGCTTTCTTT. Translation gives CSASTAGRGLNTEAFF.

V is TRBV29-1 and J is TRBJ1-4; TRBD1 matches 11 bases. Germline V lookup: CDR1 SQVTM, CDR2 ANQGSEA. The CDR3 runs to 16 residues. Trimming took 8 bases from V and 5 from J; bases not matched to a gene: 13. The CDR3 sequence is CSIQRWTGGWNEKLFF. Written as DNA, the CDR3 is TGCAGCATACAACGTTGGACAGGGGGCTGGAATGAAAAACTGTTTTTT.

Details on this clonotype: One junction end disagrees with the germline gene, perhaps due to a read error. This sequence joins TRBV19 and TRBJ2-5, with 9 nucleotides matching TRBD2. CDR1 is LNHDA, CDR2 SQIVND, per germline (reference sequence). This CDR3 comprises 15 residues. CDR3 nucleotide sequence: TGTGCCAGTAGTCCAGCGGGAGGAGAGGGAGAGACCAAGTACTTC. Its protein is CASSPAGGEGETKYF.

There are many counts of this clonotype. The CDR3 coding sequence is TGTGCCAGCAGCGTGAGCGGGGGGAGGGAGACCCAGTACTTC. Protein: CASSVSGGRETQYF. V and J are TRBV9 and TRBJ2-5; 9 nucleotides line up with TRBD2. CDR1 is SGDLS, CDR2 YYNGEE, per germline. V was clipped by 2 bases and J by 5 bases; unmatched bases: 4. CDR3 length equals 14 residues.

This clonotype was counted ten times or more. V is TRBV12-3 or TRBV12-4 and J is TRBJ2-5, with 8 nucleotides matching TRBD1. Germline trimming cut 6 bases from V and 1 base from J; bases unmatched to any gene: 7. The CDR3 length is 15 residues. CDR3 in DNA: TGTGCCAGCAGGACCGGGACAGGTTTCCAAGAGACCCAGTACTTC. Its translation: CASRTGTGFQETQYF.

This chain links TRBV7-8 with TRBJ2-5, with a tentative D call TRBD1 (6 bases). The CDR3 runs to 13 residues. The germline V gene has CDR1 SGHVS and CDR2 FQNEAQ. Trimming shortened V by 5 bases and J by 3 bases, and 10 bases separated the two germline ends. The CDR3 DNA reads TGTGCCAGCAGCGGGGACAACGAAGAGACCCAGTACTTC. This encodes CASSGDNEETQYF.

The V call is TRBV6-5, the J call TRBJ1-2; no reliable D call. CDR1 and CDR2 (germline): MNHEY, SVGAGI. V gave up 4 bases and J gave up 4 bases, with 13 bases separating them. CDR3 length: 14 residues. The CDR3 region is CASSWGRDGYGYTF. The CDR3 bases are TGTGCCAGCAGTTGGGGTAGGGATGGCTATGGCTACACCTTC.

The V gene is TRBV4-3, the J gene TRBJ1-1; possibly TRBD1 for D (6 bases). Trimming removed 4 bases at V and 0 bases at J, with 12 bases between. This CDR3 is built from 15 residues. Germline V lookup: CDR1 LGHNA, CDR2 YSLEER. The CDR3 coding sequence is TGCGCCAGCAGCCTAGGGGGGGGCCTGAACACTGAAGCTTTCTTT. This sequence encodes CASSLGGGLNTEAFF.

This clonotype was counted ten times or more. The chain has TRBV12-3 or TRBV12-4 and TRBJ2-1; D might be TRBD1 or TRBD2, each matching 5 bases. Between the trimmed V and J ends, which lost 6 bases and 8 bases, there was a span of 17 bases. The CDR3 consists of 14 residues. The CDR3 here is CASSFDRIGDEQFF. The CDR3 nucleotides are TGTGCCAGCAGCTTCGACAGAATCGGGGATGAGCAGTTCTTC.

The chain recombines TRBV2 with TRBJ2-1, with a possible D match to TRBD1 (6 bases). CDR1 and CDR2 (germline): SNHLY, FYNNEI. Trimming took off 4 bases at V and 6 bases at J, with 13 bases between the two ends. The length of the CDR3 is 14 residues. CDR3 sequence (DNA): TGTGCCAGCAGTGGACAGGAACGATTCAATGAGCAGTTCTTC. It specifies CASSGQERFNEQFF.

This clonotype has ten or more counts. The CDR3 loop is CSARTGTGVNQPQHF. The CDR3 DNA reads TGCAGTGCCAGAACTGGGACAGGGGTAAATCAGCCCCAGCATTTT. The chain combines TRBV20-1 with TRBJ1-5, with 10 bases aligning to TRBD1. The germline V gene encodes CDR1 DFQATT and CDR2 SNEGSKA (reference sequence). V was clipped by 6 bases and J by 4 bases; unmatched bases: 9. The CDR3 spans 15 residues.

This clonotype has only a few counts. J is TRBJ2-5 and V is TRBV20-1, with D perhaps matching TRBD2 (6 bases). Trimming left V 4 bases short and J 1 base short, with 19 bases between. Germline V gives CDR1 DFQATT, CDR2 SNEGSKA (reference sequence). The CDR3 sequence is 16 residues long. The CDR3 protein is CSAIQDRGRAQETQYF. The CDR3 nucleotides read TGCAGTGCTATTCAAGATCGGGGGAGAGCCCAAGAGACCCAGTACTTC.

This clonotype has a count of ten or more. This chain joins TRBV12-3 or TRBV12-4 and TRBJ1-2; 12 bases are a match to TRBD1. The J segment lost 4 bases and the V segment lost 6 bases, leaving 9 bases of the junction unmatched. The CDR3 contains 16 residues. The CDR3 region is CASRSGTGGQGYGYTF. The CDR3 bases are TGTGCCAGCAGATCCGGGACAGGGGGCCAGGGCTATGGCTACACCTTC.

This clonotype appeared many times. The CDR3 coding sequence is TGTGCCAGCAGCTTAATCGGACTTTCAGGGTATGGCTACACCTTC. The encoded protein is CASSLIGLSGYGYTF. The chain recombines TRBV7-9 with TRBJ1-2; D possibly corresponds to TRBD1 (5 bases). The germline V gene encodes CDR1 SEHNR and CDR2 FQNEAQ (reference sequence). V was shortened by 2 bases and J by 5 bases, with 15 bases between the two germline ends. This CDR3 contains 15 residues. The full variable domain, its missing parts supplied by reference TRBV7-9 and TRBJ1-2, is DTGVSQNPRHKITKRGQNVTFRCDPISEHNRLYWYRQTLGQGPEFLTYFQNEAQLEKSRLLSDRFSAERPKGSFSTLEIQRTEQGDSAMYLCASSLIGLSGYGYTFGSGTRLTVV.

This clonotype was observed a few times. The gene calls are TRBV14 and TRBJ1-1; D gene ambiguous. The CDR3 length is 13 residues. Germline CDR1 is SGHDN and CDR2 is FVKESK. Trimming cost V 4 bases and J 11 bases, with 17 bases left between them. As DNA, the CDR3 is TGTGCCAGCAGCCCCCGGGCAGGCCGAGGGGCTTTCTTT. This encodes CASSPRAGRGAFF. The full variable domain, rest sourced from reference TRBV14 and TRBJ1-1, is EAGVTQFPSHSVIEKGQTVTLRCDPISGHDNLYWYRRVMGKEIKFLLHFVKESKQDESGMPNNRFLAERTGGTYSTLKVQPAELEDSGVYFCASSPRAGRGAFFGQGTRLTVV.

The chain couples TRBV10-2 to TRBJ2-7, with D perhaps assigned TRBD1 or TRBD2 (5 bases each). Trimming stripped 3 bases from V and 3 bases from J, with 12 bases between. In germline, CDR1 is WSHSY, CDR2 SAAADI. This CDR3 region has 14 residues. The CDR3 DNA reads as TGCGCCAGCAGTGAAGCAGGGAGCTACTACGAGCAGTACTTC. Its protein is CASSEAGSYYEQYF.

This clonotype was counted ten times or more. V usage is TRBV29-1 and J usage is TRBJ2-1, with TRBD2 matching over 9 bases. The CDR3 is 14 residues long. J lost 10 bases, V lost 7 bases, and 14 bases had no gene match. Germline loops: CDR1 SQVTM, CDR2 ANQGSEA. Here the CDR3 DNA reads TGCAGCGGTGCGACTAGCGGCCCCCCCCGGGAGCAGTTCTTC. Translated, it gives CSGATSGPPREQFF.

This chain connects TRBV7-9 to TRBJ2-1; 11 nucleotides line up with TRBD2. CDR3 length equals 15 residues. The ends lost 6 bases at V and 4 bases at J; junction bases unmatched: 5. The germline CDR1 and CDR2 sequences are SEHNR and FQNEAQ (reference sequence). This CDR3 is CASRLLAGEYNEQFF. CDR3 sequence (DNA): TGTGCCAGCAGGTTACTAGCGGGGGAGTACAATGAGCAGTTCTTC.